This is a list of T cell receptor beta chains from one sample in a study of CD4 T cells in relation to SARS-CoV-2 and coronaviruses. TCRdb's table, derived via immunoSEQ multiplex PCR, lists solely in-frame clones and lacks some. The table shows more than 20,000 clones, with 60% to 75% occurring only once. Antigens of these TCRs are unknown. Sequencing was done on a sample of CD4+ T cells from PBMCs, cultured in vitro. The source is a human donor in good health. The CDR3 runs from the conserved cysteine through the conserved F or W. Fields, in order: V gene, clone size, J gene, D gene, CDR3 DNA, CDR3 protein. The D gene is left open where the match is weak. Size is omitted from some rows. Given values are once, few, many or a class for expanded clones.

TRBV12-3/TRBV12-4	NA	TRBJ2-5	NA	TGTGCCAGCAGTCCAGAAAGGGGGACCCAGTACTTC	CASSPERGTQYF
TRBV6-5	once	TRBJ2-4	NA	TGTGCCAGCAGTCAGTCTGGGGCAAAAAACATTCAGTACTTC	CASSQSGAKNIQYF
TRBV27	once	TRBJ2-3	NA	TGTGCCAGCAGTTTGGAGGGAGGAGGGGCAGATACGCAGTATTTT	CASSLEGGGADTQYF
TRBV29-1	NA	TRBJ2-5	NA	TGCAGCGTTCTGCCGGGGGCGGGCGCCGAGACCCAGTACTTC	CSVLPGAGAETQYF
TRBV5-1	NA	TRBJ1-1	TRBD1	TGCGCCAGCAGTCTGGCCGGACAGGGAGAGACTGAAGCTTTCTTT	CASSLAGQGETEAFF
TRBV7-2	NA	TRBJ2-5	TRBD2	TGTGCCAGCACCCTATACCTAGCGGGGGGGCTTGAGACCCAGTACTTC	CASTLYLAGGLETQYF
TRBV7-2	NA	TRBJ2-3	TRBD2	TGTGCCAGCAGCTTAGCGCCGGCTAGCGGGGGCACAGATACGCAGTATTTT	CASSLAPASGGTDTQYF
TRBV19	NA	TRBJ1-2	TRBD1	TGTGCCAGTACCACAACAGGGGGCTTGAACTATGGCTACACCTTC	CASTTTGGLNYGYTF
TRBV5-4	NA	TRBJ2-5	NA	TGTGCCAGCAGCTTGGTGGGGATCGAGACCCAGTACTTC	CASSLVGIETQYF
TRBV11-3	NA	TRBJ2-3	NA	TGTGCCAGCAGCTTAGGGGCCCAGGCGAGCACAGATACGCAGTATTTT	CASSLGAQASTDTQYF